The clone carrying this T cell receptor (beta chain) was detected ten times or more. This entry comes from a study of T cells in Graves' hyperthyroidism and ophthalmopathy. Overall study: Peripheral blood was taken when the disease was first diagnosed, before any treatment began.

Trimming left V 2 bases short and J 1 base short, with 8 bases between. This CDR3 contains 14 residues. Amplification of TCR beta CDR3 regions used RNA as the template. HTBI primers were the set used in a first-round RT-PCR of the TCR CDR3. TCRdb recomputed calls from the multiplex PCR reads with MiXCR, one row per CDR3 protein. The sample yields some 550,000 distinct CDR3 sequences, less than 25% seen once. The material sequenced was blood. This clonotype was sampled from a man between 18 and 29 years old with Graves' hyperthyroidism. This rearrangement joins TRBV12-3 or TRBV12-4 to TRBJ2-5; D not resolved. CDR3 in DNA: TGTGCCAGCAGTTTACGACGGATCCAAGAGACCCAGTACTTC. It yields the protein CASSLRRIQETQYF.